A selection of T cell receptor beta chains follows, all from one sample in a study of patients and donors after allogeneic stem cell transplantation. MiXCR, applied by TCRdb to the RT-PCR reads, yields one record per CDR3 protein. The repertoire holds hundreds of thousands of distinct CDR3 sequences, with more than 15% as singletons. The sequenced sample was blood, either unsorted or a sorted T cell fraction (not recorded which). The source is a human donor who was either an allogeneic HSCT recipient or a stem cell or donor lymphocyte infusion donor (not recorded which). It is not recorded whose cells these are; they may come from a transplant donor. CDR3s include the opening cysteine and the closing phenylalanine or tryptophan. The D gene is left open where the match is weak. Size is omitted from some rows. Given values are once, few, many or a class for expanded clones.

size	V	J	D	DNA	CDR3
.	TRBV7-8	TRBJ1-1	.	TGTGCCAGCAGCGATGGAGAGGGGGGATACACTGAAGCTTTCTTT	CASSDGEGGYTEAFF
.	TRBV6-1	TRBJ2-7	.	TGTGCCAGCAGTATAATAGGGGTACCAATCCCCTACGAGCAGTACTTC	CASSIIGVPIPYEQYF
.	TRBV4-3	TRBJ1-1	.	TGCGCCAGCAGCCACTTCCCGTATGGCATGAACACTGAAGCTTTCTTT	CASSHFPYGMNTEAFF
many	TRBV5-1	TRBJ2-2	.	TGCGCCAGCAGAGGTAGCTCGGGCGGGGAGCTGTTTTTT	CASRGSSGGELFF
many	TRBV12-3/TRBV12-4	TRBJ2-5	.	TGTGCCAGCAGTGCCCCGGGCAGAACAGAAGAGACCCAGTACTTC	CASSAPGRTEETQYF
many	TRBV24-1	TRBJ2-2	TRBD1	TGTGCCACCAGTGACGGGACAGGAGACACCGGGGAGCTGTTTTTT	CATSDGTGDTGELFF
once	TRBV7-8	TRBJ2-6	TRBD1	TGTGCCAGCAGCTTTTTCGGGACAGGGGGCTCTGGGGCCAACGTCCTGACTTTC	CASSFFGTGGSGANVLTF
few	TRBV2	TRBJ1-5	.	TGTGCCAGCGAATTTGAAGGCAGCGGGCGAAATCAGCCCCAGCATTTT	CASEFEGSGRNQPQHF
many	TRBV6-5	TRBJ2-1	TRBD2	TGTGCCACCCGGGGGGAGATTCATGAGCAGTTCTTC	CATRGEIHEQFF
.	TRBV12-3/TRBV12-4	TRBJ2-7	.	TGTGCCAGCAGTTTTGGGGGGCTAAACGAGCAGTACTTC	CASSFGGLNEQYF
.	TRBV7-3	TRBJ1-1	.	TGTGCCAGCAGCTTAAGGCCGGGGAGGAACACTGAAGCTTTCTTT	CASSLRPGRNTEAFF
.	TRBV20-1	TRBJ2-2	.	TGCAGTGCTCCCGATCCGAACACCGGGGAGCTGTTTTTT	CSAPDPNTGELFF
.	TRBV21-1	TRBJ2-7	.	TGTGCCAGCAGCACGGGACTAGCGGGATTTATTGCCTACGAGCAGTACTTC	CASSTGLAGFIAYEQYF
.	TRBV5-1	TRBJ2-1	.	TGCGCCAGCAGCCTTAGCCGGGACTACAATGAGCAGTTCTTC	CASSLSRDYNEQFF
.	TRBV24-1	TRBJ2-6	TRBD1	TGTGCCACCAGTGATGCGAGACAGGGGAAGACTGGGGCCAACGTCCTGACTTTC	CATSDARQGKTGANVLTF
few	TRBV7-9	TRBJ1-2	.	TGTGCCCTACCAGGGGTCCATGGCTACACCTTC	CALPGVHGYTF
many	TRBV12-3/TRBV12-4	TRBJ1-3	.	TGTGCCAGCAGTTTAGGTGTATCCGGAAACACCATATATTTT	CASSLGVSGNTIYF
.	TRBV20-1	TRBJ1-2	TRBD1	TGCAGTGCGGACGACAGGGAGGACTATGGCTACACCTTC	CSADDREDYGYTF
.	TRBV20-1	TRBJ2-6	TRBD2	TGCAGTTCCTACGGGACTACCCGCTCTGGGGCCAACGTCCTGACTTTC	CSSYGTTRSGANVLTF
many	TRBV12-3/TRBV12-4	TRBJ2-1	.	TGTGCCAGCAGTTTAGTAATCGGGGGATGGGACAATGAGCAGTTCTTC	CASSLVIGGWDNEQFF
.	TRBV4-3	TRBJ2-1	TRBD1	TGCGCCAGCAGCCAAGAGGCGGCGGGACCGGCGGGACAGGGGTCCAATGAGCAGTTCTTC	CASSQEAAGPAGQGSNEQFF
few	TRBV10-3	TRBJ1-1	.	TGTGCCATCAGTGATCAGGGGAGTAACACTGAAGCTTTCTTT	CAISDQGSNTEAFF
few	TRBV2	TRBJ2-2	.	TGTGCCAGCAAAACGACAGGGAACACCGGGGAGCTGTTTTTT	CASKTTGNTGELFF
.	TRBV10-3	TRBJ2-7	TRBD2	TGTGCCACCGCGGGAGAATACGAGCAGTACTTC	CATAGEYEQYF
.	TRBV5-1	TRBJ1-4	.	TGCGCCAGCAGCTACAGGGTAGGAGATGAAAAACTGTTTTTT	CASSYRVGDEKLFF
few	TRBV12-3/TRBV12-4	TRBJ1-4	.	TGTGCCAGCAGTCCTCCGGCGAAGGGGAGGGAAAAACTGTTTTTT	CASSPPAKGREKLFF
.	TRBV18	TRBJ1-1	.	TGTGCCAGCTCAAACCCTCGGGGGTCTGAAGCTTTCTTT	CASSNPRGSEAFF
.	TRBV12-3/TRBV12-4	TRBJ2-4	.	TGTGCCAGCAGTTCTTCCCGGGGGATGTTGGACATTCAGTACTTC	CASSSSRGMLDIQYF
few	TRBV6-1	TRBJ2-2	TRBD1	TGTGCCAGCAAACCACAGGGGGCAGGGAACACCGGGGAGCTGTTTTTT	CASKPQGAGNTGELFF
.	TRBV6-2/TRBV6-3	TRBJ2-2	.	TGTGCCAGCAGTTTACCCCTGGGGTCCGGGAGGACAGACAACACCGGGGAGCTGTTTTTT	CASSLPLGSGRTDNTGELFF
.	TRBV5-5	TRBJ2-5	.	TGTGCCAGCACCAACAGGGAGGGAGAGGTTGAGACCCAGTACTTC	CASTNREGEVETQYF
few	TRBV6-1	TRBJ2-3	.	TGTGCCAGCAGCCCAGGTCAGCGGAGCCCAGATACGCAGTATTTT	CASSPGQRSPDTQYF
.	TRBV18	TRBJ1-3	.	TGTGCCAGCTCACCAGTCAGCAAACTTGGAAACACCATATATTTT	CASSPVSKLGNTIYF
few	TRBV11-2	TRBJ2-1	.	TGTGCCAGCAGCTTCCAGGGGGGCAATGAGCAGTTCTTC	CASSFQGGNEQFF
.	TRBV28	TRBJ1-2	.	TGTGCCAGCAGCAATCTTTTGTATGGCTACACCTTC	CASSNLLYGYTF
many	TRBV27	TRBJ2-1	.	TGTGCCAGCAGTTCTAGTGTTGAGCAGTTCTTC	CASSSSVEQFF
.	TRBV6-1	TRBJ1-6	.	TGTGCCAGCAGTGTCCATCTCCAGACAGGCGACCACTTT	CASSVHLQTGDHF
few	TRBV5-6	TRBJ2-7	.	TGTGCCAGCAGCTTGACCAGCGAGACCTACGAGCAGTACTTC	CASSLTSETYEQYF
.	TRBV5-1	TRBJ1-5	TRBD1	TGCGCCAGCAGCTTGCACAGGGGCCCCAATCAGCCCCAGCATTTT	CASSLHRGPNQPQHF
many	TRBV12-3/TRBV12-4	TRBJ1-4	.	TGTGCCAGCAGCTTAACGGGGGGTGGAGAAAAACTGTTTTTT	CASSLTGGGEKLFF
.	TRBV5-1	TRBJ1-2	.	TGCGCCAGCAGCTCGAAAAGGATGGCGGGCTATGGCTACACCTTC	CASSSKRMAGYGYTF
.	TRBV25-1	TRBJ2-7	.	TGTGCCAGCAGTGAATTTCGGCACTCCTACGAGCAGTACTTC	CASSEFRHSYEQYF
.	TRBV12-3/TRBV12-4	TRBJ1-4	.	TGTGCCAGCAGTTTAGGGCAGCTGGCAACTAATGAAAAACTGTTTTTT	CASSLGQLATNEKLFF
few	TRBV5-1	TRBJ1-3	.	TGCGCCAGCAGACAAAACTCTGGAAACACCATATATTTT	CASRQNSGNTIYF
few	TRBV6-5	TRBJ2-5	.	TGTGCCAGCAGCCCCCGCGCGGGGTTTGAGTACTTC	CASSPRAGFEYF
few	TRBV4-2	TRBJ1-1	.	TGTGCCAGCAGGGAGGGCGGGGTGAACACTGAAGCTTTCTTT	CASREGGVNTEAFF
.	TRBV20-1	TRBJ1-3	.	TGCAGTGCCTCTGACCGAGTCTCTGGAAACACCATATATTTT	CSASDRVSGNTIYF
many	TRBV6-2/TRBV6-3	TRBJ1-6	TRBD1	TGTGCCAGCAGAGCAGGGGGTAACAATTCACCCCTCCACTTT	CASRAGGNNSPLHF
.	TRBV7-6	TRBJ2-3	.	TGTGCCAGCAGTTCGCAGGGTAACACAGATACGCAGTATTTT	CASSSQGNTDTQYF
few	TRBV7-9	TRBJ2-7	TRBD2	TGTGCCAGCAGTTCCATTTGGGGACTAGCGGGTTACGAGCAGTACTTC	CASSSIWGLAGYEQYF
many	TRBV19	TRBJ1-1	TRBD1	TGTGCCAGCACACCGGGACAGATGAACACTGAAGCTTTCTTT	CASTPGQMNTEAFF
.	TRBV7-3	TRBJ1-6	.	TGTGCCAGCAGCTTAAGGGCAGGTGGATCACCCCTCCACTTT	CASSLRAGGSPLHF
few	TRBV20-1	TRBJ2-7	.	TGCAGTGCTAGAGGTCCGAGGATAGGGGCACCCTACGAGCAGTACTTC	CSARGPRIGAPYEQYF
few	TRBV24-1	TRBJ2-5	.	TGTGCCACGGCCGGGACAGTCAACGGCGGGAGAGAGACCCAGTACTTC	CATAGTVNGGRETQYF
.	TRBV18	TRBJ2-5	.	TGTGCCAGCTCACCACTCAGGGAGGTACAAGAGACCCAGTACTTC	CASSPLREVQETQYF